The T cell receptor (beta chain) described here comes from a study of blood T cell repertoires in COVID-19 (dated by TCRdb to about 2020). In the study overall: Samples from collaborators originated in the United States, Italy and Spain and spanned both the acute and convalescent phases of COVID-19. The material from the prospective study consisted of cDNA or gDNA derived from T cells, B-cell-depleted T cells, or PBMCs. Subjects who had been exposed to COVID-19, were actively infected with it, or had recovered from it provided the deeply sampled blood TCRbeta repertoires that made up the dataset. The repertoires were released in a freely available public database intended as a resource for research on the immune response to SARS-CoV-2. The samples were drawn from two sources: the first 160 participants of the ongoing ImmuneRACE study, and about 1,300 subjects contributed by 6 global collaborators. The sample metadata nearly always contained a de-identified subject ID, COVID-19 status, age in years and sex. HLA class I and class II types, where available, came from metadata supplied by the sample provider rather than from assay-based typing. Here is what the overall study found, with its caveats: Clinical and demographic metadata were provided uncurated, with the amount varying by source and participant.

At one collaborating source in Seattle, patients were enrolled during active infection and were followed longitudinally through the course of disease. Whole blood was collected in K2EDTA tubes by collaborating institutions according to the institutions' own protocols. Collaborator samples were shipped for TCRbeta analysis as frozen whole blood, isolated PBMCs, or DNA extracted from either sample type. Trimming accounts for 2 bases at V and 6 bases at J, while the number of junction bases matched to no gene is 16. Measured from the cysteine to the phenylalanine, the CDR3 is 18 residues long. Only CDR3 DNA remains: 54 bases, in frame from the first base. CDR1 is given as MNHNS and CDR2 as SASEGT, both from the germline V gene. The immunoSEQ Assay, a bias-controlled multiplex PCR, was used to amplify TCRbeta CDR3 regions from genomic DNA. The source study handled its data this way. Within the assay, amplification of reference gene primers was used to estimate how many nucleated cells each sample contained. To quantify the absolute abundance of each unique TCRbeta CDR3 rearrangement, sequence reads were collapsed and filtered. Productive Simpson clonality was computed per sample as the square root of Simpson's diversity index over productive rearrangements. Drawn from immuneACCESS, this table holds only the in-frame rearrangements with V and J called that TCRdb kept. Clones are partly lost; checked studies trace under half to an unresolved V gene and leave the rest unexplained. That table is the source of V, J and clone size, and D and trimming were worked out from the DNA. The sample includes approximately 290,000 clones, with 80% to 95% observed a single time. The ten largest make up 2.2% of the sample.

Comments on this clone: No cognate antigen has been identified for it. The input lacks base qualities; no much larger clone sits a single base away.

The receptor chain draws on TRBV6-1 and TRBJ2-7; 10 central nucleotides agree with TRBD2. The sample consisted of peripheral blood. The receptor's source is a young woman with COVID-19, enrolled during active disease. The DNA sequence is TGTGCCAGCAGTGAATATTGGGGGGAGCGGGAGGGCCTGTCCGAGCAGTACTTC. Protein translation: CASSEYWGEREGLSEQYF.